These 2 T cell receptor beta chains were all obtained from the same sample, sequenced in a study of T cells after yellow fever vaccination. TCRdb analysed the 5' RACE reads with MiXCR anew, one entry per CDR3 protein. The sample yields about 630,000 distinct CDR3 sequences, about 12% seen once. Source: PBMCs, taken on the day of the yellow fever booster vaccination. The receptors come from a young man who received the YFV17D yellow fever vaccine.

This clonotype was observed at least ten times. The chain has TRBV24-1 and TRBJ2-5; either TRBD1 or TRBD2 may supply D (6 bases each). The CDR3 contains 13 residues. The germline V gene has CDR1 KGHDR and CDR2 SFDVKD. Trimming left V 5 bases short and J 4 bases short, with 10 bases between. The CDR3 nucleotides read TGTGCCACCAGTGCCCCGGGGGCAGAGACCCAGTACTTC. Protein: CATSAPGAETQYF.

This clonotype was counted between two and nine times. The chain carries TRBV20-1 and TRBJ2-3; 10 bases line up with TRBD2. Germline V gene data show CDR1 as DFQATT and CDR2 as SNEGSKA (reference sequence). CDR3 size: 15 residues. The V segment lost 0 bases and the J segment 4 bases; nucleotides outside the gene matches: 4. CDR3 loop: CSARETSGTPDTQYF. The CDR3 region has the DNA TGCAGTGCTAGAGAAACTAGCGGGACTCCAGATACGCAGTATTTT.